The 27 T cell receptor beta chains presented below share a single source sample, sequenced in a study of cytomegalovirus exposure and HLA in healthy donors (dated by TCRdb to about 2017). Library method: the immunoSEQ multiplex PCR assay. This immuneACCESS table, as held by TCRdb, lists in-frame sequences with V and J called but not all clones. Of the missing ones, under half trace to an unresolved V gene in checked studies; the others have no known cause. Within this sample are 85,000 to 90,000 clones, with 96% of them counted one time only. 0.78% of the sample rests with the top ten. The sample comprised PBMCs. These receptors came from a man aged 18-30 years in good health and CMV-seronegative.

The chain couples TRBV28 to TRBJ1-2; 10 bases fit TRBD1. The ends lost 6 bases at V and 5 bases at J; junction bases unmatched: 9. Germline CDR1 reads MDHEN; CDR2 reads SYDVKM. The CDR3 contains 15 residues. CDR3: CASRYPGTGAYGYTF. As DNA, the CDR3 is TGTGCCAGCAGATACCCCGGGACAGGGGCGTATGGCTACACCTTC.

The rearrangement joins TRBV6-5 to TRBJ2-7, with D uncertain. CDR3 size: 14 residues. Germline CDR1 reads MNHEY; CDR2 reads SVGAGI. The V gene lost 2 bases and the J gene lost 7 bases, with 15 bases spanning the gap. The CDR3 DNA is TGTGCCAGCAGTTACGGTCTAGGTGTTGGAGAGCAGTACGTC. Translation: CASSYGLGVGEQYV.

The V and J genes are TRBV6-6 and TRBJ2-7; tentatively, D is TRBD1 (6 bases). Germline V CDR1 and CDR2: MNHNY, SVGAGI (reference sequence). This CDR3 is 13 amino acids long. Trimming pared 10 bases from V and 1 base from J, leaving 14 bases between. The CDR3 DNA sequence: TGTGCCACGGGGACATGGGCGTCCTACGAGCAGTACTTC. This encodes CATGTWASYEQYF.

This chain links TRBV15 with TRBJ2-3; D perhaps matches TRBD2 (6 bases). The V gene's germline CDR1 is LNHNV and CDR2 YYDKDF (reference sequence). The CDR3 sequence is 15 residues long. V lost 1 base, J lost 5 bases, and 13 bases lay in between. The CDR3 DNA follows: TGTGCCACCAGCAGAGGGGGCGGGACGGTAGATACGCAGTATTTT. Encoded protein: CATSRGGGTVDTQYF.

The chain recombines TRBV6-5 with TRBJ1-1; unclear D gene. Trimming shortened V by 5 bases and J by 1 base, and 8 bases separated the two germline ends. From germline, CDR1 is MNHEY and CDR2 SVGAGI. CDR3 length: 13 amino acids. The CDR3 sequence is CASSTTWNTEAFF. CDR3 in DNA: TGTGCCAGCAGTACCACTTGGAACACTGAAGCTTTCTTT.

V is TRBV6-6 and J is TRBJ2-5; maybe TRBD1 (6 bases). Trimming stripped 2 bases from V and 0 bases from J, with 10 bases between. The CDR3 runs to 15 residues. Germline CDR1 is MNHNY and CDR2 is SVGAGI (reference sequence). CDR3 region: CASSYRQGYQETQYF. Written as DNA, the CDR3 is TGTGCCAGCAGTTACAGGCAGGGGTACCAAGAGACCCAGTACTTC.

In its sample, this clone was seen once. This chain uses TRBV10-3 with TRBJ2-5, with D tentatively TRBD1 (6 bases). V was clipped by 2 bases and J by 5 bases, with 15 bases between them. The CDR3 is 15 residues long. Looked up from germline, CDR1 is ENHRY and CDR2 is SYGVKD. The CDR3 DNA is TGTGCCATCAGTGAGGCCAACAGGGATCCGGAGACCCAGTACTTC. This encodes CAISEANRDPETQYF.

V and J are TRBV21-1 and TRBJ2-2; the DNA was not compared with TRBD2, the D call given in the table. TRBV21-1 is shown as a pseudogene. This CDR3 is 16 amino acids long. The CDR3 region is CASSKEEREPTGELFF. Here the CDR3 DNA reads TGTGCCAGCAGCAAAGAAGAGCGGGAGCCGACCGGGGAGCTGTTTTTT.

The chain uses TRBV6-1 and TRBJ1-1; D is unresolved. In germline, CDR1 is MNHNS, CDR2 SASEGT. Trimming took off 1 base at V and 4 bases at J, with 10 bases between the two ends. The CDR3 contains 14 residues. The CDR3: CASSEGSVSTEAFF. In DNA form, the CDR3 reads TGTGCCAGCAGTGAAGGCAGTGTATCCACTGAAGCTTTCTTT.

This clone was seen just once. This chain connects TRBV7-8 to TRBJ1-1, with D possibly matching TRBD1 (5 bases). The V gene lost 4 bases and the J gene lost 2 bases, with 8 bases spanning the gap. The CDR3 extends over 13 amino acids. CDR1 and CDR2 (germline): SGHVS, FQNEAQ. In DNA, the CDR3 is TGTGCCAGCAGCTCGGACATAAACACTGAAGCTTTCTTT. This encodes CASSSDINTEAFF. The full variable domain, completed using reference TRBV7-8 and TRBJ1-1, is GAGVSQSPRYKVAKRGQDVALRCDPISGHVSLFWYQQALGQGPEFLTYFQNEAQLDKSGLPSDRFFAERPEGSVSTLKIQRTQQEDSAVYLCASSSDINTEAFFGQGTRLTVV.

The chain employs TRBV5-1 and TRBJ1-2; 7 nucleotides line up with TRBD1. V shed 6 bases, J shed 0 bases, and the junction held 8 bases outside the gene matches. Per the germline V gene, CDR1 is SGHRS and CDR2 is YFSETQ. This CDR3 region has 15 residues. The CDR3: CASKKQGSTNYGYTF. The CDR3 nucleotides read TGCGCCAGCAAAAAACAGGGGTCTACTAACTATGGCTACACCTTC.

This clone was seen just once. V usage is TRBV6-5 and J usage is TRBJ2-1, with a tentative D call TRBD2 (6 bases). Germline values: CDR1 MNHEY, CDR2 SVGAGI. The CDR3 is 14 residues long. Trimming cost V 7 bases and J 7 bases, with 17 bases left between them. CDR3 protein: CASISTRELNEQFF. The DNA for the CDR3 is TGTGCCAGCATCTCGACTAGGGAGCTAAATGAGCAGTTCTTC.

The gene calls are TRBV10-1 and TRBJ2-7; TRBD2 matches 8 bases. Germline CDR1 is WNHNN and CDR2 is SYGVQD (reference sequence). CDR3 length: 18 residues. After removal of 5 bases from V and 2 bases from J, the junction contained 17 bases not matched to a gene. CDR3 loop: CASSSRRTSGPKTYEQYV. The CDR3 DNA sequence: TGCGCCAGCAGTTCACGGAGAACTAGCGGCCCGAAAACCTACGAGCAGTACGTC.

The chain is built from TRBV14 and TRBJ2-4; 13 bases align to TRBD2. This CDR3 contains 16 residues. Germline CDR1 reads SGHDN; CDR2 reads FVKESK. Unmatched junction bases numbered 7, after V lost 3 bases and J lost 8 bases. CDR3 amino acids: CASSHGLAGVPHIQYF. The CDR3 DNA follows: TGTGCCAGCAGCCACGGACTAGCGGGAGTTCCACACATTCAGTACTTC. The whole variable domain, filled in from reference TRBV14 and TRBJ2-4, reads EAGVTQFPSHSVIEKGQTVTLRCDPISGHDNLYWYRRVMGKEIKFLLHFVKESKQDESGMPNNRFLAERTGGTYSTLKVQPAELEDSGVYFCASSHGLAGVPHIQYFGAGTRLSVL.

This chain links TRBV7-9 with TRBJ2-3, with 10 bases that match TRBD1. Germline assignment: CDR1 SEHNR and CDR2 FQNEAQ (reference sequence). There are 15 residues in the CDR3. Trimming removed 5 bases from V and 2 bases from J; junction bases left unmatched: 4. CDR3 nucleotides: TGTGCCAGCAGCCTTGGGACAGGGGACACAGATACGCAGTATTTT. Protein sequence: CASSLGTGDTDTQYF.

The rearrangement uses TRBV19 and TRBJ2-2, with 13 nucleotides matching TRBD2. This CDR3 comprises 17 residues. V lost 6 bases, J lost 0 bases, and 4 bases stayed unmatched. The germline CDR1 and CDR2 sequences are LNHDA and SQIVND (reference sequence). CDR3 nucleotides: TGTGCCAGTAGGCGGACTAGCGGGAGTTCGAACACCGGGGAGCTGTTTTTT. Encoded protein: CASRRTSGSSNTGELFF.

The CDR3 here is CATLGQGRDTQYF. The CDR3 DNA reads as TGTGCCACCTTAGGGCAGGGGCGAGATACGCAGTATTTT. V is TRBV28 and J is TRBJ2-3; D may be TRBD1 (6 bases). CDR3 size: 13 residues. Trimming shortened V by 10 bases and J by 5 bases, and 16 bases separated the two germline ends. CDR1 is MDHEN, CDR2 SYDVKM, per germline.

The chain joins TRBV19 to TRBJ1-4; TRBD1 matches at 8 bases. Germline V CDR1 and CDR2: LNHDA, SQIVND (reference sequence). The CDR3 covers 16 residues. V lost 4 bases and J lost 1; bases outside the gene matches: 5. DNA for the CDR3: TGTGCCAGTAGTAAGGGAGGGACAGGAACTAATGAAAAACTGTTTTTT. It encodes CASSKGGTGTNEKLFF.

This rearrangement joins TRBV18 to TRBJ1-4; TRBD1 is a possible D gene (5 bases). Germline V CDR1 and CDR2: KGHSH, LQKENI. Trimming removed 5 bases at V and 8 bases at J, with 18 bases between. CDR3 length equals 15 residues. DNA for the CDR3: TGTGCCAGCTCAAAAAACCAAGGACAAGGGGAAAAACTGTTTTTT. This encodes CASSKNQGQGEKLFF.

The chain combines TRBV7-8 with TRBJ2-2, with TRBD1 matching over 8 bases. V shed 4 bases, J shed 5 bases, and the junction held 3 bases outside the gene matches. Per germline, CDR1 SGHVS and CDR2 FQNEAQ. The CDR3 extends over 14 amino acids. The CDR3 coding sequence is TGTGCCAGCAGCTGGGACAGGTCGACCGGGGAGCTGTTTTTT. Translated, it gives CASSWDRSTGELFF. Variable domain in full (rest from reference TRBV7-8 and TRBJ2-2): GAGVSQSPRYKVAKRGQDVALRCDPISGHVSLFWYQQALGQGPEFLTYFQNEAQLDKSGLPSDRFFAERPEGSVSTLKIQRTQQEDSAVYLCASSWDRSTGELFFGEGSRLTVL.

The chain combines TRBV7-8 with TRBJ2-7, with 7 bases aligning to TRBD2. Germline CDR1 SGHVS, CDR2 FQNEAQ. J was trimmed by 2 bases and V by 4 bases; bases with no gene match: 5. The CDR3 loop spans 14 amino acids. The CDR3 loop reads CASSYRDYAYEQYF. CDR3 nucleotide sequence: TGTGCCAGCAGCTACCGGGACTACGCCTACGAGCAGTACTTC.

The sample holds one count of this clone. This chain links TRBV11-2 with TRBJ1-4; a possible D gene is TRBD1 (6 bases). V lost 5 bases to trimming and J lost 4 bases, with 14 bases between them. This CDR3 is 15 amino acids long. The germline CDR1 and CDR2 sequences are SGHAT and FQNNGV. The DNA for the CDR3 is TGTGCCAGCAGCCCTACAGGGAATAATAATGAAAAACTGTTTTTT. Translated: CASSPTGNNNEKLFF.

V gene TRBV11-3 combines with J gene TRBJ2-3; 10 bases are a match to TRBD2. The trim removed 1 base at V and 4 bases at J, leaving 5 bases unmatched. Germline CDR1 SGHNT, CDR2 YENEEA. The length of the CDR3 is 16 residues. As DNA, the CDR3 is TGTGCCAGCAGCTTAGGGGCTAGCGGGAGTCCAGATACGCAGTATTTT. This translates into CASSLGASGSPDTQYF.

The V and J genes are TRBV18 and TRBJ1-4; 11 positions match TRBD1. Germline V gene data show CDR1 as KGHSH and CDR2 as LQKENI. The CDR3 runs 16 residues. V lost 5 bases to trimming and J lost 7 bases; unmatched junction nucleotides: 9. This CDR3 is CASSIEDRGRFEKLFF. In DNA, the CDR3 is TGTGCCAGCTCAATCGAGGACAGGGGGCGCTTTGAAAAACTGTTTTTT.

The chain is built from TRBV29-1 and TRBJ2-3; D not resolved. Germline lookup yields CDR1 SQVTM and CDR2 ANQGSEA. The V end lost 7 bases, the J end lost 0 bases, and 11 bases lay between the germline ends. This CDR3 is 13 amino acids long. The CDR3 loop is CSAVQDSTDTQYF. The CDR3 nucleotides read TGCAGCGCAGTGCAGGATAGCACAGATACGCAGTATTTT.

This chain uses TRBV9 with TRBJ2-2; maybe TRBD1 (7 bases). The germline CDR1 and CDR2 sequences are SGDLS and YYNGEE. Trimming took 2 bases from V and 3 from J, leaving 11 bases between them. This CDR3 spans 15 amino acids. This CDR3 is CASSVGGGYTGELFF. The CDR3 coding sequence is TGTGCCAGCAGCGTCGGAGGGGGCTACACCGGGGAGCTGTTTTTT.

The chain couples TRBV27 to TRBJ2-6; the D gene is possibly TRBD1 (6 bases). CDR1 is MNHEY and CDR2 is SMNVEV in the germline V gene (reference sequence). This CDR3 spans 16 amino acids. V dropped 5 bases and J dropped 2 bases, with 13 bases sitting between them. The CDR3 spells CASSPQRTAGANVLTF. The DNA for the CDR3 is TGTGCCAGCAGTCCTCAACGGACAGCTGGGGCCAACGTCCTGACTTTC. The full variable domain, in which reference TRBV27 and TRBJ2-6 provide the parts outside the CDR3, is EAQVTQNPRYLITVTGKKLTVTCSQNMNHEYMSWYRQDPGLGLRQIYYSMNVEVTDKGDVPEGYKVSRKEKRNFPLILESPSPNQTSLYFCASSPQRTAGANVLTFGAGSRLTVL.